This record concerns one TCR beta chain sequence. One end of the junction is discordant with germline, which a read error may explain. The data originate from a study of lymphopenia after photon versus proton radiotherapy. Germline lookup yields CDR1 LGHNA and CDR2 YNFKEQ. The CDR3 length is 15 residues. TCRdb's copy holds only in-frame clones and misses some; the assay was immunoSEQ multiplex PCR. The sample has about 55,000 clones, about 88% seen once. The source of this sequence is a man in his sixties with pancreatic cancer. This sample comprised peripheral blood, obtained from a patient treated with proton-based radiotherapy. The V call is TRBV4-2, the J call TRBJ1-5; 9 bases line up with TRBD1. The CDR3 reads CASSRTGQGNQPQHF. The CDR3 region has the DNA TGTGCCAGCAGCCGAACGGGACAGGGCAACCAGCCCCAGCATTTT.